This record looks at one TCR beta chain sequence and its context. What it recognizes is unknown. 13 Jbeta primers and 60 Vbeta primers were used for the PCR. Using immunoSEQ multiplex PCR, the repertoire was profiled, and TCRdb retains in-frame clones only, with some absent. The sample has 210,000 or so clones, 70% to 85% seen once; the top ten hold around 2.9%. This specimen belongs to a study of cytomegalovirus exposure and HLA in healthy donors. Across the whole study: From HLA-typed donors, an early data release held approximately 85 million unique TCRs. Study conclusions and caveats: Roughly uniform sequencing depth across donors was assumed, possibly incorrectly. There were several of the most significant clusters that appeared linked to common viral pathogens in a later analysis. Three CMV-associated chains proved CMV antigen-specific in vitro.

This CDR3 contains 13 residues. Trimming shortened V by 4 bases and J by 0 bases, and 7 bases separated the two germline ends. Germline CDR1 reads LNHDA; CDR2 reads SQIVND (reference sequence). This sequence joins TRBV19 and TRBJ2-7; D ambiguous. Sequencing input: PBMCs. This receptor was taken from a woman aged 55-70 years in good health and CMV-seropositive. The CDR3 nucleotides are TGTGCCAGTAGTACGCCAGACTCCTACGAGCAGTACTTC. Translated, it gives CASSTPDSYEQYF.